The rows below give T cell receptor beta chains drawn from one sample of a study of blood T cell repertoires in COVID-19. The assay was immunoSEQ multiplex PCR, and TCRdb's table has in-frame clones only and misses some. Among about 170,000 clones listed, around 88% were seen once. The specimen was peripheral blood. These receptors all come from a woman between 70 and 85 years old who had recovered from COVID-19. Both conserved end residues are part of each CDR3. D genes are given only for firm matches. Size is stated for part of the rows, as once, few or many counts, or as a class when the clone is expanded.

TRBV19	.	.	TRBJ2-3	CASSLRVEDTQYF	TGTGCCAGTAGTCTTCGGGTCGAGGATACGCAGTATTTT
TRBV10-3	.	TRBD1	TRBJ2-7	CAISPTGDGSYEQYF	TGTGCCATCAGCCCGACAGGGGATGGCTCCTACGAGCAGTACTTC
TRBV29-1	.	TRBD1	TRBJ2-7	CSVLTDRGYEQYF	TGCAGCGTCCTCACGGACAGGGGTTACGAGCAGTACTTC
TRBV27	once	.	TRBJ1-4	CASRPQGGGGEKLFF	TGTGCCAGCAGACCCCAGGGCGGGGGGGGTGAAAAACTGTTTTTT
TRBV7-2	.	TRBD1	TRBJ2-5	CASSINRGRETQYF	TGTGCCAGCAGCATAAACAGGGGGCGAGAGACCCAGTACTTC
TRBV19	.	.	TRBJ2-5	CASSRGAVAGQETQYF	TGTGCCAGTAGTCGCGGCGCGGTGGCGGGACAAGAGACCCAGTACTTC
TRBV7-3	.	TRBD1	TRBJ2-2	CASSAGTGDTGELFF	TGTGCCAGCAGCGCCGGGACAGGGGACACCGGGGAGCTGTTTTTT
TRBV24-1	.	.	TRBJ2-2	CATRSVATGELFF	TGTGCCACCAGAAGCGTAGCCACCGGGGAGCTGTTTTTT
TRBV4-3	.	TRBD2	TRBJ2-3	CASSQVGVAGTLTDTQYF	TGCGCCAGCAGCCAAGTGGGGGTAGCGGGGACTCTAACAGATACGCAGTATTTT
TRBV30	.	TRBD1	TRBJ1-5	CAWSWDRYQPQHF	TGTGCCTGGAGTTGGGACAGATATCAGCCCCAGCATTTT
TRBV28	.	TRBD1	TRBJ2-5	CASSPLTGSGWETQYF	TGTGCCAGCAGTCCACTGACAGGGTCGGGATGGGAGACCCAGTACTTC
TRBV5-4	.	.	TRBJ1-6	CASSGGRGGSPLHF	TGTGCCAGCAGCGGCGGACGGGGGGGTTCACCCCTCCACTTT
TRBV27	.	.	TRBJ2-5	CASGQPYRGETQYF	TGTGCCAGCGGCCAACCCTATCGGGGAGAGACCCAGTACTTC
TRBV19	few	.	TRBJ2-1	CASSILRSLGGQFF	TGTGCCAGTAGTATTTTGCGGTCCCTCGGGGGGCAGTTCTTC
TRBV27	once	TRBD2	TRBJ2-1	CASSPSPASGGGRRGEQFF	TGTGCCAGCAGTCCCTCCCCGGCTAGCGGGGGGGGCAGGAGGGGTGAGCAGTTCTTC
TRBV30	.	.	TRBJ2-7	CAWSSSLGGQYF	TGTGCCTGGAGTTCCAGCCTCGGGGGGCAGTACTTC
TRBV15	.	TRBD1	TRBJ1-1	CATSRKQGEDTEAFF	TGTGCCACCAGCAGAAAACAGGGGGAGGACACTGAAGCTTTCTTT
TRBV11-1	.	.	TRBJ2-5	CASSPSLAQGETQYF	TGTGCCAGCAGCCCATCTTTGGCCCAGGGAGAGACCCAGTACTTC
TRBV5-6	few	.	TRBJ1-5	CASSNWGGNQPQHF	TGTGCCAGCAGCAACTGGGGGGGCAATCAGCCCCAGCATTTT
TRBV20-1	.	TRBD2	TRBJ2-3	CSASGGRATDTQYF	TGCAGTGCTAGTGGCGGGAGGGCCACAGATACGCAGTATTTT
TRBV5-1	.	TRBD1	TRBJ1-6	CASSWGTGENSPLHF	TGCGCCAGCAGCTGGGGGACAGGGGAAAATTCACCCCTCCACTTT
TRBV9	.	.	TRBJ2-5	CASSVGGDQETQYF	TGTGCCAGCAGCGTAGGGGGCGACCAAGAGACCCAGTACTTC
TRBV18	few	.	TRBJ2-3	CASSPRPDTQYF	TGTGCCAGCTCCCCGAGGCCGGATACGCAGTATTTT
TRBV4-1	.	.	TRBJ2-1	CASTDWGGPNNEQFF	TGCGCCAGCACCGATTGGGGGGGCCCAAACAATGAGCAGTTCTTC